The 14 T cell receptor beta chains given below trace back to one sample, sequenced in a study of shared clonotypes between healthy human individuals. Naivety among CD8 cells was defined by CD45RO negativity and positive CCR7 selection, thereby excluding terminally differentiated effector memory CD45RA+ cells. Repertoires were generated with immunoSEQ multiplex PCR, while TCRdb's copy carries only in-frame clones and drops some. The repertoire has around 2.1 million clones, under 95% of them found once; the top ten carry roughly 1.7%. Sequencing was done on a sample of naive CD8+ T cells from PBMCs. The receptors were sampled from a man aged 18 to 30 in good health. Some clones in this sample may be carry-over from other donors' samples.

In nucleotides, the CDR3 is TGTGCCAGCAGCCTCCTACTAGCGGGAGGCGGAGAGCAGTACTTC. It codes for CASSLLLAGGGEQYF. The chain employs TRBV7-2 and TRBJ2-7, with 12 nucleotides matching TRBD2. Unmatched junction bases numbered 9, after V lost 5 bases and J lost 7 bases. The CDR3 runs to 15 residues. CDR1 SGHTA and CDR2 FQGNSA come from the germline V gene.

The gene calls are TRBV28 and TRBJ2-3; perhaps TRBD1 as D (6 bases). Germline values: CDR1 MDHEN, CDR2 SYDVKM. Trimming pared 7 bases from V and 6 bases from J, leaving 17 bases between. CDR3 length: 14 residues. CDR3 loop: CASTFSRGGDTQYF. CDR3 nucleotide sequence: TGTGCCAGCACTTTCAGCAGGGGTGGTGATACGCAGTATTTT.

V gene TRBV14 combines with J gene TRBJ2-1; D remains unclear. The CDR3 totals 14 residues. Trimming pared 6 bases from V and 7 bases from J, leaving 16 bases between. Germline CDR1 reads SGHDN; CDR2 reads FVKESK. DNA for the CDR3: TGTGCCAGCAGAGACGGTGACTTCGGTAATGAGCAGTTCTTC. Protein sequence: CASRDGDFGNEQFF.

The chain couples TRBV29-1 to TRBJ2-3; the D gene is possibly TRBD2 (7 bases). Germline loops: CDR1 SQVTM, CDR2 ANQGSEA. V dropped 6 bases and J dropped 6 bases, with 22 bases sitting between them. The length of the CDR3 is 15 residues. CDR3 residues: CSVPGVGGPRDTQYF. In DNA form, the CDR3 reads TGCAGCGTCCCCGGTGTGGGGGGGCCCCGGGATACGCAGTATTTT.

This rearrangement joins TRBV29-1 to TRBJ1-1; D not certain. This CDR3 is built from 18 residues. With 0 bases removed from V and 0 bases from J, the gap between germline ends came to 20 bases. The V gene's germline CDR1 is SQVTM and CDR2 ANQGSEA. This CDR3 is CSVEESWQELGMNTEAFF. The CDR3 bases are TGCAGCGTTGAAGAATCCTGGCAGGAACTGGGGATGAACACTGAAGCTTTCTTT.

This chain uses TRBV4-1 with TRBJ2-7; D gene uncertain. CDR1 is MGHRA, CDR2 YSYEKL, per germline. Trimming removed 1 base from V and 3 bases from J, with 7 bases in between. The CDR3 extends over 13 amino acids. In DNA form, the CDR3 reads TGCGCCAGCAGCCAAGGGTCATACTACGAGCAGTACTTC. It codes for CASSQGSYYEQYF.

This rearrangement joins TRBV29-1 to TRBJ2-1; D is uncertain. V was cut by 7 bases and J by 3 bases, with 13 bases left in between. Germline assignment: CDR1 SQVTM and CDR2 ANQGSEA. The CDR3 is 13 amino acids. The CDR3 DNA follows: TGCAGCGCCACCGGGTCGTACTACAATGAGCAGTTCTTC. It yields the protein CSATGSYYNEQFF.

The rearrangement uses TRBV27 and TRBJ2-1, with D maybe TRBD2 (5 bases). In germline, CDR1 is MNHEY, CDR2 SMNVEV (reference sequence). V lost 5 bases, J lost 8 bases, and 19 bases lay in between. The CDR3 totals 15 residues. The CDR3 DNA sequence: TGTGCCAGCAGTCCCTCCCCGGGATGGGTAGATGAGCAGTTCTTC. This gives the protein CASSPSPGWVDEQFF.

V is TRBV27 and J is TRBJ2-7, with TRBD2 matching 7 bases. Germline CDR1 and CDR2: MNHEY and SMNVEV (reference sequence). After removal of 6 bases from V and 3 bases from J, the junction contained 8 bases not matched to a gene. The CDR3 sequence is 14 residues long. The CDR3 DNA reads TGTGCCAGCAGGCAAACGGGGGGAATCTACGAGCAGTACTTC. Translated: CASRQTGGIYEQYF.

This chain uses TRBV27 with TRBJ2-7, with TRBD2 identical over 7 bases. This CDR3 is 14 amino acids long. With 5 bases clipped from V and 3 bases from J, the junction kept 7 bases outside the gene matches. The germline gives CDR1 MNHEY, CDR2 SMNVEV (reference sequence). In DNA, the CDR3 is TGTGCCAGCAGTGGGCGGGACTACGACTACGAGCAGTACTTC. The encoded protein is CASSGRDYDYEQYF.

The gene calls are TRBV6-5 and TRBJ2-1; D remains unclear. The germline V gene has CDR1 MNHEY and CDR2 SVGAGI. The CDR3 is 15 residues long. With 5 bases removed from V and 0 bases from J, the gap between germline ends came to 11 bases. CDR3 nucleotides: TGTGCCAGCAGTGCTACTACGGTCTCCTACAATGAGCAGTTCTTC. This encodes CASSATTVSYNEQFF.

The chain carries TRBV27 and TRBJ1-5; possibly TRBD1 for D (5 bases). Between the trimmed V and J ends, which lost 5 bases and 7 bases, there was a span of 12 bases. The CDR3 extends over 13 amino acids. Germline V lookup: CDR1 MNHEY, CDR2 SMNVEV (reference sequence). CDR3 bases: TGTGCCAGCAGTCCGGGACCCCCACAGCCCCAGCATTTT. Its protein is CASSPGPPQPQHF.

The chain employs TRBV5-1 and TRBJ2-3; weak D call: TRBD1 (6 bases). Per germline, CDR1 SGHRS and CDR2 YFSETQ. The CDR3 totals 17 residues. V dropped 1 base and J dropped 1 base, with 16 bases sitting between them. The CDR3 DNA is TGCGCCAGCAGCTTGACTGGACAGTACCTAGGCACAGATACGCAGTATTTT. Translation: CASSLTGQYLGTDTQYF.

The chain couples TRBV6-5 to TRBJ1-4; no definite D call. Germline values: CDR1 MNHEY, CDR2 SVGAGI. The CDR3 length is 15 residues. Trimming stripped 0 bases from V and 8 bases from J, with 13 bases between. CDR3 amino acids: CASSYSGQVFEKLFF. CDR3 sequence (DNA): TGTGCCAGCAGTTACTCAGGGCAGGTTTTCGAAAAACTGTTTTTT.